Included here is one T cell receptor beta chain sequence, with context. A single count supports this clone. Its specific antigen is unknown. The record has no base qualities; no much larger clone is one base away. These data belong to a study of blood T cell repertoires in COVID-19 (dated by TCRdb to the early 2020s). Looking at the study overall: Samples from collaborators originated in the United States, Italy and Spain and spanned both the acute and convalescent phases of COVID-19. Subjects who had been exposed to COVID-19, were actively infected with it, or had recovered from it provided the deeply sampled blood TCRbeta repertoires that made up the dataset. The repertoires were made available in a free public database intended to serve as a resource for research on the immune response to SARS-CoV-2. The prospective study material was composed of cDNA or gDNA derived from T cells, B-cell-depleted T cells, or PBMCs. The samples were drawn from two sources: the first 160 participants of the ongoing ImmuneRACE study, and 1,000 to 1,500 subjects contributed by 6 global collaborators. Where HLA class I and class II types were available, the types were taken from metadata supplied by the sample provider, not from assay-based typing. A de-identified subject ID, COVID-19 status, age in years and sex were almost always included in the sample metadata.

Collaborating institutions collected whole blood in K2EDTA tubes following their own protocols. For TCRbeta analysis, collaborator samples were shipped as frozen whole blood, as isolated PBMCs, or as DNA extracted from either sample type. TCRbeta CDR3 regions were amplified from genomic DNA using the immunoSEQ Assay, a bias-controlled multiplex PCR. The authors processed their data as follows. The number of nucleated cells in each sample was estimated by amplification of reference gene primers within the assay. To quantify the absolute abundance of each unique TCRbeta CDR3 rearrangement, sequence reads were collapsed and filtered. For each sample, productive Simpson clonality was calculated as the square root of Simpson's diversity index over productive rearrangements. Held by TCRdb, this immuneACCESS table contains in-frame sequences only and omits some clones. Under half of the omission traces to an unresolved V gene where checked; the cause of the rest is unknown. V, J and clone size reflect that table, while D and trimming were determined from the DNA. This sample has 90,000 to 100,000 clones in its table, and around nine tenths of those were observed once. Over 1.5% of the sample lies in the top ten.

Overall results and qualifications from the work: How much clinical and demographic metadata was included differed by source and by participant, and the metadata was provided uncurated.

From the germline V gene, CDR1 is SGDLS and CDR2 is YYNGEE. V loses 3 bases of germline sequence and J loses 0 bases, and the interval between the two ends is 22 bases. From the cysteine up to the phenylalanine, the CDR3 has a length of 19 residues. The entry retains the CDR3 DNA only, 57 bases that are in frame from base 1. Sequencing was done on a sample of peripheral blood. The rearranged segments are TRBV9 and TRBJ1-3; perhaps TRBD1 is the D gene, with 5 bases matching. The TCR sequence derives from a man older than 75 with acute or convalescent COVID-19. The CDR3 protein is CASSGSITGPALSGNTIYF. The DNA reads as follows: TGTGCCAGCAGCGGTTCAATAACAGGACCTGCTCTCTCTGGAAACACCATATATTTT. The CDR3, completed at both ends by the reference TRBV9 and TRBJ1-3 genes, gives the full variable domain DSGVTQTPKHLITATGQRVTLRCSPRSGDLSVYWYQQSLDQGLQFLIQYYNGEERAKGNILERFSAQQFPDLHSELNLSSLELGDSALYFCASSGSITGPALSGNTIYFGEGSWLTVV.